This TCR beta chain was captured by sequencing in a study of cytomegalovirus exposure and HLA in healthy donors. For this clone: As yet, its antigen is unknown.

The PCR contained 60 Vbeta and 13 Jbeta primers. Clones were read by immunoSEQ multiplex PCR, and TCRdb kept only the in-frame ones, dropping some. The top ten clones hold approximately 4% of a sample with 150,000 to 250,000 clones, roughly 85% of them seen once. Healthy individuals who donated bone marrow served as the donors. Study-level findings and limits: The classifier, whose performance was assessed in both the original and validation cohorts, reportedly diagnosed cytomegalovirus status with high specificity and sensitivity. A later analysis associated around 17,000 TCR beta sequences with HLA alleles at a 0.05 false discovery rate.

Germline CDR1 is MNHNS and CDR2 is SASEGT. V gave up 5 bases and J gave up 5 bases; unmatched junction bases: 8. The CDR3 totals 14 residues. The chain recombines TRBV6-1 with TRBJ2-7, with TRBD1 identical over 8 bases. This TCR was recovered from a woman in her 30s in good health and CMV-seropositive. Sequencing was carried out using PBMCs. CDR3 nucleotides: TGTGCCAGCAGTTCCGGACAGGGCACCCACGAGCAGTACTTC. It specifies CASSSGQGTHEQYF.